This TCR beta chain was retrieved from a study of OX40 agonist ivuxolimab in advanced cancers. Study summary: Dose-escalation patients' cancers were hepatocellular carcinoma, melanoma, renal cell or head and neck cancer. Under the entry rules, prior anti-PD-1, anti-PD-L1 or anti-CTLA-4 therapy was allowed, and about 38% had some. The study reported partial responses in three patients: one hepatocellular carcinoma, two cutaneous melanoma. Broader study findings: Some patients without response likewise showed low normalized clonal expansion.

The CDR3 has 15 amino acids. CDR1 and CDR2 (germline): MRHNA, SNTAGT. Trimming removed 3 bases from V and 7 bases from J; junction bases left unmatched: 5. Repertoires were generated with immunoSEQ multiplex PCR, while TCRdb's copy carries only in-frame clones and drops some. The sample holds tens of thousands of clones, over 65% seen once. To note about this clone: Antigen: not known.

The TCR originated in an adult with an advanced solid tumor such as melanoma, head and neck, liver or kidney cancer. This chain uses TRBV6-4 with TRBJ2-1; 11 bases fit TRBD2. The source material was CD4+ or CD8+ T cells sorted from blood, sampled in a trial of the OX40 agonist ivuxolimab. This chain's CDR3 is CASSETSGIGNEQFF. The CDR3 DNA reads TGTGCCAGCAGTGAGACTAGCGGGATCGGAAATGAGCAGTTCTTC.